This TCR beta chain was observed in a study of CD8 T cells in ankylosing spondylitis. The CDR3 spans 15 residues. With V trimmed by 2 bases and J by 3 bases, 3 bases remained unmatched. Germline V gives CDR1 LNHNV, CDR2 YYDKDF (reference sequence). This clonotype was counted between two and nine times. Its antigen is unidentified. Scientists made TCR beta libraries using quantitative 5'-RACE with molecular barcodes. Each CDR3 protein is one row after TCRdb ran MiXCR on the 5' RACE reads. The sample includes 750,000 to 850,000 distinct CDR3 sequences, about 11% seen only once; the top ten take about 0.5%. Findings and limits, study-wide: The disease-linked clones had a CD8+ phenotype and low blood frequencies. In ankylosing spondylitis blood, a motif of several highly homologous TCR beta variants appeared characteristic. According to the report, clones linked to the disease were significantly enriched in matched synovial fluid samples taken from ankylosing spondylitis patients. In the blood and synovial fluid of reactive arthritis, some motif variants had been previously reported.

The sequence derives from a male donor with ankylosing spondylitis. J is TRBJ2-5 and V is TRBV15, with 10 bases aligning to TRBD2. The sequenced sample was blood, either unsorted or a sorted T cell fraction (not recorded which). CDR3 nucleotides: TGTGCCACCAGCAGAAGCCTAGCGGGGGAAGAGACCCAGTACTTC. It specifies CATSRSLAGEETQYF.